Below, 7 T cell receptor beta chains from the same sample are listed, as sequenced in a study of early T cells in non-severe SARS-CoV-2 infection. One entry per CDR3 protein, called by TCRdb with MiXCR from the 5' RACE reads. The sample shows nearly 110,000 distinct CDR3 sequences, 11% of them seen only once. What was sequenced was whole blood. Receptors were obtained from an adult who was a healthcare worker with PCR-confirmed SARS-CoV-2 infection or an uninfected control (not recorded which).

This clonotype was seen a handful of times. CDR3 sequence (DNA): TGCAGCGTTGTGGGGGATGGCGGAGTGAGCTCCTACAATGAGCAGTTCTTC. The encoded protein is CSVVGDGGVSSYNEQFF. The rearrangement uses TRBV29-1 and TRBJ2-1; D tentatively reads TRBD1 or TRBD2 (5 bases each). CDR3 length: 17 amino acids. From germline, CDR1 is SQVTM and CDR2 ANQGSEA. The germline V and J ends were trimmed by 4 bases and 0 bases, with 19 bases remaining between them.

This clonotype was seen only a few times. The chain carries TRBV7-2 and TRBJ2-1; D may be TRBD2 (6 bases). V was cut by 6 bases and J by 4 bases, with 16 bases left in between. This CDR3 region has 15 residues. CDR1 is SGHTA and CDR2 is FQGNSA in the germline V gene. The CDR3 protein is CASRLTSPYYNEQFF. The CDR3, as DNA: TGTGCCAGCAGGCTAACTAGCCCTTATTACAATGAGCAGTTCTTC. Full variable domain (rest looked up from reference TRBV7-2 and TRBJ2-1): GAGVSQSPSNKVTEKGKDVELRCDPISGHTALYWYRQSLGQGLEFLIYFQGNSAPDKSGLPSDRFSAERTGGSVSTLTIQRTQQEDSAVYLCASRLTSPYYNEQFFGPGTRLTVL.

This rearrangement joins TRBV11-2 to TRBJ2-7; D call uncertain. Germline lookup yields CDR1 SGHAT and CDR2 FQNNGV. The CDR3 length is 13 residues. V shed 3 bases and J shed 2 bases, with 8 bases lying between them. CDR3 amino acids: CASSLLHTYEQYF. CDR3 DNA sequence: TGTGCCAGCAGCTTGCTACATACCTACGAGCAGTACTTC.

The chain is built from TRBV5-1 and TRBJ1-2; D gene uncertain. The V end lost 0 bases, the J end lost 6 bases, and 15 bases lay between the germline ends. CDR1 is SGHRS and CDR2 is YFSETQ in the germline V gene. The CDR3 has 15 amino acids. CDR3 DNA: TGCGCCAGCAGCTTGGCCCTAGCGGTCCGCGATGGCTACACCTTC. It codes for CASSLALAVRDGYTF. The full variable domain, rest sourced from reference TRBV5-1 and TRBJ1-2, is KAGVTQTPRYLIKTRGQQVTLSCSPISGHRSVSWYQQTPGQGLQFLFEYFSETQRNKGNFPGRFSGRQFSNSRSEMNVSTLELGDSALYLCASSLALAVRDGYTFGSGTRLTVV.

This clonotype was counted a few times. Written as DNA, the CDR3 is TGTGCCAGTAGTATGGGGACTGGATTTGATACGCAGTATTTT. Translated: CASSMGTGFDTQYF. The rearrangement uses TRBV19 and TRBJ2-3; the D gene is possibly TRBD2 (6 bases). Trimming took off 3 bases at V and 6 bases at J, with 13 bases between the two ends. In germline, CDR1 is LNHDA, CDR2 SQIVND (reference sequence). This CDR3 is 14 amino acids long.

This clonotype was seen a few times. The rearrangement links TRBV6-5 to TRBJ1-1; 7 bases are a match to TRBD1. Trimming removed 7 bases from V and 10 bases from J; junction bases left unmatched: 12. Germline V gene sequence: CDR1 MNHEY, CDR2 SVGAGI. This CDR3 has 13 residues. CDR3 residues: CASTPPGRGRAFF. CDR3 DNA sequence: TGTGCCAGCACCCCCCCGGGGAGGGGGCGAGCTTTCTTT.

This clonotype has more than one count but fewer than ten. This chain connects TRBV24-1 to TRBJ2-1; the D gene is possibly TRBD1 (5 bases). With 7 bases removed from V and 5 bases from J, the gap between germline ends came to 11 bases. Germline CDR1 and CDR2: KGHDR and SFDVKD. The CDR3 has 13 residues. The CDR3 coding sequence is TGTGCCACCAGGGGGCGCGGCAACAATGAGCAGTTCTTC. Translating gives CATRGRGNNEQFF.